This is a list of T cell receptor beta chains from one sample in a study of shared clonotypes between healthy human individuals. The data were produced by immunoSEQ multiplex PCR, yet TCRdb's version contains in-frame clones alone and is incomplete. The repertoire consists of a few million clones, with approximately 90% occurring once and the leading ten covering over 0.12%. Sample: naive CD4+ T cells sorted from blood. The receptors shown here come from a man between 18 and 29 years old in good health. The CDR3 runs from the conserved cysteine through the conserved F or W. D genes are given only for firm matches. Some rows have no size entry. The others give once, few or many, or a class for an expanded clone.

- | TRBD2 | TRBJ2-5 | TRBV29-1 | CSVANSGGPQETQYF | TGCAGCGTTGCGAATAGCGGGGGACCCCAAGAGACCCAGTACTTC
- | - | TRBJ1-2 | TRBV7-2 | CASSLGGNSVINYGYTF | TGTGCCAGCAGCTTAGGGGGGAACAGTGTCATTAACTATGGCTACACCTTC
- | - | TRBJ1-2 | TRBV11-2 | CASSLGLRYGYTF | TGTGCCAGCAGCTTAGGTCTTCGGTATGGCTACACCTTC
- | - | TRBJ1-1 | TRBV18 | CASSPPNRDRTEAFF | TGTGCCAGCTCACCACCTAACAGGGATCGGACTGAAGCTTTCTTT
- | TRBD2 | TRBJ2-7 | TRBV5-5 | CASSRPGLAVSHEQYF | TGTGCCAGCAGCCGACCGGGACTAGCTGTTTCCCACGAGCAGTACTTC
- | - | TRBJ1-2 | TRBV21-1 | CASSIRDRGHCGYTF | TGTGCCAGCAGCATACGGGACAGGGGGCATTGTGGCTACACCTTC
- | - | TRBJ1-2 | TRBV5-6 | CASSLGLGLGYTF | TGTGCCAGCAGCTTGGGACTAGGGCTTGGCTACACCTTC
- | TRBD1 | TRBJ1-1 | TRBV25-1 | CASRETGGNTEAFF | TGTGCCAGCAGAGAGACAGGGGGGAACACTGAAGCTTTCTTT
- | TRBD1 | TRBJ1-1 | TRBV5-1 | CASSSTGGANTEAFF | TGCGCCAGCAGCTCGACAGGGGGCGCGAACACTGAAGCTTTCTTT
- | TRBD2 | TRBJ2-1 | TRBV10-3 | CATAGLAGYNEQFF | TGTGCCACCGCGGGACTAGCGGGCTACAATGAGCAGTTCTTC
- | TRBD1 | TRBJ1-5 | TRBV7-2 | CASSLVGTGLGNQPQHF | TGTGCCAGCAGCTTAGTGGGGACAGGGCTTGGCAATCAGCCCCAGCATTTT
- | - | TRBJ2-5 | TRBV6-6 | CASSYAGLQETQYF | TGTGCCAGCAGTTACGCGGGACTCCAAGAGACCCAGTACTTC
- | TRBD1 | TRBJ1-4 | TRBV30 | CAWSSRDRALRANEKLFF | TGTGCCTGGAGTAGCCGGGACAGGGCACTGAGGGCTAATGAAAAACTGTTTTTT
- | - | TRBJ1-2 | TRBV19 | CASSRDVNYGYTF | TGTGCCAGTAGTAGGGACGTCAACTATGGCTACACCTTC
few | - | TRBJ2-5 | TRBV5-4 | CASSHRGQETQYF | TGTGCCAGCAGCCACCGGGGCCAAGAGACCCAGTACTTC
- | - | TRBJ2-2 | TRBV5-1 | CASSGNTGNTGELFF | TGCGCCAGCAGCGGAAATACAGGGAACACCGGGGAGCTGTTTTTT
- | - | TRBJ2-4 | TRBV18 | CASSPPSPAKNIQYF | TGTGCCAGCTCACCACCGAGCCCAGCCAAAAACATTCAGTACTTC
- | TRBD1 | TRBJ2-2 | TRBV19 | CASRQGADTGELFF | TGTGCCAGTAGGCAGGGGGCCGACACCGGGGAGCTGTTTTTT
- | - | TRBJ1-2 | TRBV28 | CASSTRALFGYTF | TGTGCCAGCAGTACCAGGGCCCTATTCGGCTACACCTTC
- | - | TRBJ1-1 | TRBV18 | CASSTGTNTEAFF | TGTGCCAGCTCAACCGGGACTAACACTGAAGCTTTCTTT
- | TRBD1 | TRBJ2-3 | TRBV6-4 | CASSDSQGGRDTQYF | TGTGCCAGCAGTGACTCACAGGGGGGAAGAGATACGCAGTATTTT
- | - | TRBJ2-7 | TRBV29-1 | CSVLQGRDEQYF | TGCAGCGTTCTACAGGGCCGAGACGAGCAGTACTTC
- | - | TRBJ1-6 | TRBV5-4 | CASSLDGISYNSPLHF | TGTGCCAGCAGCTTGGATGGGATCTCCTATAATTCACCCCTCCACTTT
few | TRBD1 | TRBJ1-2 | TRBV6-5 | CASSRQGAAQHGYTF | TGTGCCAGCTCCCGACAGGGGGCCGCGCAGCATGGCTACACCTTC
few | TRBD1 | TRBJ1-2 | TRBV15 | CATSTGQGAEYGYTF | TGTGCCACCAGCACCGGACAGGGGGCTGAGTATGGCTACACCTTC
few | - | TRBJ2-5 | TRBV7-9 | CASSLPSTLQETQYF | TGTGCCAGCAGCTTACCATCGACCCTACAAGAGACCCAGTACTTC
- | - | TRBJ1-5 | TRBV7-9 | CASTRPGDNQPQHF | TGTGCCAGCACCCGTCCAGGGGACAATCAGCCCCAGCATTTT
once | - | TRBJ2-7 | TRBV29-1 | CSVEQGRREQYF | TGCAGCGTTGAACAGGGGCGACGCGAGCAGTACTTC
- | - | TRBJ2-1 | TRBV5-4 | CASSLQQGSYNEQFF | TGTGCCAGCAGCCTGCAACAGGGTTCCTACAATGAGCAGTTCTTC
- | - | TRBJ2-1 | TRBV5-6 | CASSLIYEQFF | TGTGCCAGCAGCTTAATATATGAGCAGTTCTTC
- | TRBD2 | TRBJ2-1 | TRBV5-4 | CASSLLAQQFF | TGTGCCAGCAGCTTACTAGCGCAGCAGTTCTTC
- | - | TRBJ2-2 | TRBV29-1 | CSVSPGTGELFF | TGCAGCGTTTCCCCAGGGACCGGGGAGCTGTTTTTT
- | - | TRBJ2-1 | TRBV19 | CASRLSGIGNEQFF | TGTGCCAGTAGGCTCTCCGGGATTGGAAATGAGCAGTTCTTC
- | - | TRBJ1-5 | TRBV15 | CATSRDSSNQPQHF | TGTGCCACCAGCAGGGACAGTAGCAATCAGCCCCAGCATTTT
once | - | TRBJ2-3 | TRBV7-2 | CASSLVVGESDTQYF | TGTGCCAGCAGCTTAGTTGTAGGGGAATCCGATACGCAGTATTTT